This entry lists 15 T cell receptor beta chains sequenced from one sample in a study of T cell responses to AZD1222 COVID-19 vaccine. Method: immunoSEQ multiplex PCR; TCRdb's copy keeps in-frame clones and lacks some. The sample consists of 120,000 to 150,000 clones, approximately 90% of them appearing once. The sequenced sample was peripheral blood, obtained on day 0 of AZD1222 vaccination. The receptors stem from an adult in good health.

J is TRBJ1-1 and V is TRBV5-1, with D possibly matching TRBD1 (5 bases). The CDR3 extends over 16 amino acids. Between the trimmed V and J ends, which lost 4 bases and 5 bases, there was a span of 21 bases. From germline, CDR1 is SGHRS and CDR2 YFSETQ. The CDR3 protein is CASSSPRGQLRTEAFF. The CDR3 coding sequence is TGCGCCAGCAGCAGCCCGAGGGGCCAGTTGAGGACTGAAGCTTTCTTT. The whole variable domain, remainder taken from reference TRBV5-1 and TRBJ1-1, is KAGVTQTPRYLIKTRGQQVTLSCSPISGHRSVSWYQQTPGQGLQFLFEYFSETQRNKGNFPGRFSGRQFSNSRSEMNVSTLELGDSALYLCASSSPRGQLRTEAFFGQGTRLTVV.

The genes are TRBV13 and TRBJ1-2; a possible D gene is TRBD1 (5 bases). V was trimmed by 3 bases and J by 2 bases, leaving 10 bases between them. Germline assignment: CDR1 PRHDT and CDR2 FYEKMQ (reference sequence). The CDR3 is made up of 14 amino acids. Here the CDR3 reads CASSLTEANYGYTF. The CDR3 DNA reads TGTGCCAGCAGCTTGACAGAGGCGAACTATGGCTACACCTTC.

CDR3 in amino acids: CASSVRTGAEAFF. The CDR3 coding sequence is TGTGCCAGCAGCGTGCGGACGGGGGCTGAAGCTTTCTTT. The chain carries TRBV9 and TRBJ1-1; the D gene is possibly TRBD1 (5 bases). This CDR3 is 13 amino acids long. CDR1 and CDR2 from the germline V gene are SGDLS and YYNGEE. V was pared by 2 bases and J by 6 bases, with 11 bases between.

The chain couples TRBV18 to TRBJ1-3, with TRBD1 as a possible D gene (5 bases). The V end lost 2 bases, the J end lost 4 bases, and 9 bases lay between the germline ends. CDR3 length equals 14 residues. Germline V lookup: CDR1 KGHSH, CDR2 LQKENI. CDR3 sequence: CASSPRGFGNTIYF. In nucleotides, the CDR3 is TGTGCCAGCTCACCAAGGGGATTCGGAAACACCATATATTTT. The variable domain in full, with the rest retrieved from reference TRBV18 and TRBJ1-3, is NAGVMQNPRHLVRRRGQEARLRCSPMKGHSHVYWYRQLPEEGLKFMVYLQKENIIDESGMPKERFSAEFPKEGPSILRIQQVVRGDSAAYFCASSPRGFGNTIYFGEGSWLTVV.

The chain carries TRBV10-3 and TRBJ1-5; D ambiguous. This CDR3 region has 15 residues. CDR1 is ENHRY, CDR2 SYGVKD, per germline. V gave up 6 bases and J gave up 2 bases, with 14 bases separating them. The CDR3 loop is CAIRRDGFGNQPQHF. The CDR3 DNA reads TGTGCCATCAGGAGGGATGGGTTTGGCAATCAGCCCCAGCATTTT.

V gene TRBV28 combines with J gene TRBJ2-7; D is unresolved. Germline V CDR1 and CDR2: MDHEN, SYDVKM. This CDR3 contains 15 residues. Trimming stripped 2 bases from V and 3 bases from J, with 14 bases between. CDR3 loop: CASSLGPPPNYEQYF. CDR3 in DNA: TGTGCCAGCAGTTTAGGGCCTCCTCCGAACTACGAGCAGTACTTC. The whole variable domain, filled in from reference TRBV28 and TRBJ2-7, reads DVKVTQSSRYLVKRTGEKVFLECVQDMDHENMFWYRQDPGLGLRLIYFSYDVKMKEKGDIPEGYSVSREKKERFSLILESASTNQTSMYLCASSLGPPPNYEQYFGPGTRLTVT.

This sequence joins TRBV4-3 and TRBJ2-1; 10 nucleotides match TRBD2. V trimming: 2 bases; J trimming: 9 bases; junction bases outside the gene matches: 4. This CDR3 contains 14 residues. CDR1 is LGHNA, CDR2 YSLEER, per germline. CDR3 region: CASSQLAGAAEQFF. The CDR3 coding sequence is TGCGCCAGCAGCCAACTAGCGGGAGCGGCTGAGCAGTTCTTC.

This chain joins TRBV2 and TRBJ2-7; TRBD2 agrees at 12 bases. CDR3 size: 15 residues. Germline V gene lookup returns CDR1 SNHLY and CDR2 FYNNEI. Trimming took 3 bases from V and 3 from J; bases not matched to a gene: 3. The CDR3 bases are TGTGCCAGCAGTGACGGACTAGCGGGGAGCTACGAGCAGTACTTC. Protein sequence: CASSDGLAGSYEQYF. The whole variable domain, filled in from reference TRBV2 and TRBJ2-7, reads EPEVTQTPSHQVTQMGQEVILRCVPISNHLYFYWYRQILGQKVEFLVSFYNNEISEKSEIFDDQFSVERPDGSNFTLKIRSTKLEDSAMYFCASSDGLAGSYEQYFGPGTRLTVT.

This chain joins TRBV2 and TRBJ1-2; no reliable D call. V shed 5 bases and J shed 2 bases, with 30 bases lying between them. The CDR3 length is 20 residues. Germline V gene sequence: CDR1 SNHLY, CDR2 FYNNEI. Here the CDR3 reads CASSKPDREVGFMSNYGYTF. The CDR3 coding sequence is TGTGCCAGCAGTAAACCCGACCGTGAGGTAGGATTTATGTCAAACTATGGCTACACCTTC.

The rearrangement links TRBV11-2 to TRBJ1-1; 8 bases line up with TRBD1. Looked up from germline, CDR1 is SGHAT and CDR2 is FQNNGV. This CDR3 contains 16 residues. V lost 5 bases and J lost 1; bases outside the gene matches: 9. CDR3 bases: TGTGCCAGCAGCCCTTGGACAGGGATTGAGAACACTGAAGCTTTCTTT. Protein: CASSPWTGIENTEAFF.

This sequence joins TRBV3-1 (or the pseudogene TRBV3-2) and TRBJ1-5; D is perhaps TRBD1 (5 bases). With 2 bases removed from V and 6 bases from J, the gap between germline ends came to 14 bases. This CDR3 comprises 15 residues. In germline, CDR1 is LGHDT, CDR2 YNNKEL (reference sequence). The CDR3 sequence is CASSQSGGSGQPQHF. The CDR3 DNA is TGTGCCAGCAGCCAATCCGGGGGTTCGGGTCAGCCCCAGCATTTT.

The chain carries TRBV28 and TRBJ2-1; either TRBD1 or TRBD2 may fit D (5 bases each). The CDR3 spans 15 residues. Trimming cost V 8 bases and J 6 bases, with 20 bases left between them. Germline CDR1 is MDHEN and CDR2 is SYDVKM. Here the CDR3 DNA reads TGTGCCAGCCGCTTGGCCGGGGACGCTCTCAATGAGCAGTTCTTC. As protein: CASRLAGDALNEQFF.

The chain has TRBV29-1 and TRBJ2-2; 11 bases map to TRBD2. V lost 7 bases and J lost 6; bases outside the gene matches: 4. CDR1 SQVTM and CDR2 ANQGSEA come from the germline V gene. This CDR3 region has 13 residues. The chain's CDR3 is CSAILAGAGELFF. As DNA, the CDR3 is TGCAGCGCCATACTAGCGGGGGCCGGGGAGCTGTTTTTT.

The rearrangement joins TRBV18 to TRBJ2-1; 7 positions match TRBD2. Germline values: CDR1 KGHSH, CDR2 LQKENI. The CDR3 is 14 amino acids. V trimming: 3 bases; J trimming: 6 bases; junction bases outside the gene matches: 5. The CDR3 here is CASSPDREGNEQFF. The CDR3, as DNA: TGTGCCAGCTCACCCGATAGGGAGGGCAATGAGCAGTTCTTC.

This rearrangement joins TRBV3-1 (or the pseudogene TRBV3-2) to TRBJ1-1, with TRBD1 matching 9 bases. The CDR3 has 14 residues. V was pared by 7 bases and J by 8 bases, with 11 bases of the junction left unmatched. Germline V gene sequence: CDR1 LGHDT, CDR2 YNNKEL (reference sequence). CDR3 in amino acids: CASTRTGAGGEAFF. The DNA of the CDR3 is TGTGCCAGCACCCGGACAGGGGCCGGCGGCGAAGCTTTCTTT.